These 28 T cell receptor beta chains were sequenced from one sample in a study of T cells after yellow fever vaccination. TCRdb re-called the 5' RACE reads with MiXCR, one entry per CDR3 protein. In the table there are about 140,000 distinct CDR3 sequences, under 8% of which are singletons. Here the sequenced sample was CD4+ T cells sorted from PBMCs, taken 10 days after the yellow fever booster vaccination. These receptors were obtained from a man aged 25 to 40 who received the YFV17D yellow fever vaccine.

This clonotype was observed many times. The chain uses TRBV10-3 and TRBJ2-4, with a weak D call TRBD2 (6 bases). The CDR3 spans 16 residues. In germline, CDR1 is ENHRY, CDR2 SYGVKD. V lost 6 bases, J lost 3 bases, and 18 bases lay in between. The CDR3 is CAISAASSEGKNIQYF. CDR3 coding DNA: TGTGCCATCAGCGCCGCCTCTAGCGAAGGCAAAAACATTCAGTACTTC.

This clonotype was recorded many times. V usage is TRBV7-2 and J usage is TRBJ1-2, with D possibly matching TRBD1 (6 bases). Germline assignment: CDR1 SGHTA and CDR2 FQGNSA. V lost 4 bases, J lost 5 bases, and 14 bases lay in between. The CDR3 has 14 amino acids. The CDR3 reads CASSWRGSHYGYTF. Written as DNA, the CDR3 is TGTGCCAGCAGCTGGAGGGGGTCCCATTATGGCTACACCTTC.

This clonotype was detected ten times or more. The V call is TRBV10-3, the J call TRBJ1-1; a weak D match, TRBD1 (6 bases). This CDR3 region has 14 residues. Germline CDR1 is ENHRY and CDR2 is SYGVKD. With 3 bases removed from V and 8 bases from J, the gap between germline ends came to 16 bases. Here the CDR3 reads CAISDFGQRTEAFF. The CDR3 nucleotides read TGTGCCATCAGTGACTTCGGACAGCGCACGGAAGCTTTCTTT.

The rearrangement joins TRBV4-3 to TRBJ2-7; TRBD1 or TRBD2 may be the D gene (5 bases each). V was clipped by 2 bases and J by 3 bases, with 17 bases between them. The CDR3 consists of 16 residues. Germline V CDR1 and CDR2: LGHNA, YSLEER. CDR3 loop: CASSQYTGTSGYEQYF. The CDR3 bases are TGCGCCAGCAGCCAATATACCGGGACCTCAGGCTACGAGCAGTACTTC.

Ten or more counts support this clonotype. This sequence joins TRBV5-5 and TRBJ2-3; TRBD2 might be the D (6 bases). The V gene's germline CDR1 is SGHKS and CDR2 YYEKEE (reference sequence). Trimming stripped 4 bases from V and 2 bases from J, with 23 bases between. The CDR3 length is 18 residues. CDR3 DNA: TGTGCCAGCAGCCTAAGGGTGGACGTGACTAGAACCACAGATACGCAGTATTTT. It translates to CASSLRVDVTRTTDTQYF. Full variable domain (remainder filled in from reference TRBV5-5 and TRBJ2-3): DAGVTQSPTHLIKTRGQQVTLRCSPISGHKSVSWYQQVLGQGPQFIFQYYEKEERGRGNFPDRFSARQFPNYSSELNVNALLLGDSALYLCASSLRVDVTRTTDTQYFGPGTRLTVL.

This clonotype occurred many times. The CDR3 nucleotides are TGTGCCAGCAGCTTAGAAGGAGGGCACGAGCAGTACTTC. Amino acids: CASSLEGGHEQYF. The chain carries TRBV7-6 and TRBJ2-7, with D possibly matching TRBD2 (6 bases). This CDR3 is 13 amino acids long. Germline V CDR1 and CDR2: SGHVS, FNYEAQ. Between the trimmed V and J ends, which lost 1 base and 5 bases, there was a span of 9 bases.

This clonotype has a count of ten or more. CDR3 amino acids: CASSGEYEQYF. The CDR3 nucleotides are TGTGCCAGCTCAGGGGAGTACGAGCAGTACTTC. V gene TRBV18 combines with J gene TRBJ2-7; D perhaps matches TRBD2 (5 bases). Trimming left V 5 bases short and J 4 bases short, with 6 bases between. The CDR3 contains 11 residues. Germline-derived CDR1 and CDR2 are KGHSH and LQKENI.

This clonotype was observed at least ten times. V and J are TRBV6-1 and TRBJ2-5; D gene ambiguous. This CDR3 is built from 10 residues. Deletions cut 6 bases from V and 5 bases from J, with 4 bases between. The V gene's germline CDR1 is MNHNS and CDR2 SASEGT. CDR3 nucleotides: TGTGCCAGCAGGCTGGAGACCCAGTACTTC. Its protein is CASRLETQYF.

This clonotype occurred many times. This chain links TRBV7-9 with TRBJ2-5; no firm D call. CDR1 is SEHNR, CDR2 FQNEAQ, per germline (reference sequence). The CDR3 consists of 14 residues. V was shortened by 2 bases and J by 0 bases, with 7 bases between the two germline ends. CDR3 bases: TGTGCCAGCAGCTTATACCGGAACCAAGAGACCCAGTACTTC. Residues: CASSLYRNQETQYF.

This clonotype showed up many times. The chain links TRBV29-1 to TRBJ2-7; 7 nucleotides agree with TRBD1. V was clipped by 4 bases and J by 6 bases; unmatched bases: 9. The CDR3 totals 13 residues. Germline CDR1 and CDR2: SQVTM and ANQGSEA. The CDR3 region is CSVGDSGRREQYF. CDR3 bases: TGCAGCGTTGGGGACAGTGGACGTCGCGAGCAGTACTTC.

This clonotype was seen only a few times. V and J are TRBV20-1 and TRBJ2-2, with TRBD2 identical over 7 bases. After removal of 5 bases from V and 6 bases from J, the junction contained 12 bases not matched to a gene. The CDR3 length is 15 residues. CDR1 and CDR2 (germline): DFQATT, SNEGSKA (reference sequence). CDR3 DNA: TGCAGTGCTCAAGTGGGCGGGAGAAGATCCGGGGAGCTGTTTTTT. It yields the protein CSAQVGGRRSGELFF.

This clonotype has a count of ten or more. This chain connects TRBV12-3 or TRBV12-4 to TRBJ1-5; possible D gene TRBD1, 5 bases. The CDR3 is 15 residues long. With 4 bases removed from V and 5 bases from J, the gap between germline ends came to 15 bases. In DNA form, the CDR3 reads TGTGCCAGCAGTTGGGGGGGAGGCTTGGATCAGCCCCAGCATTTT. This sequence encodes CASSWGGGLDQPQHF.

This clonotype was counted at least ten times. This rearrangement joins TRBV12-3 or TRBV12-4 to TRBJ2-1, with 10 nucleotides matching TRBD2. V gave up 5 bases and J gave up 8 bases; unmatched junction bases: 18. The CDR3 has 18 amino acids. CDR3 region: CASSHRGQREGLLYEQFF. In DNA form, the CDR3 reads TGTGCCAGCAGTCATAGGGGCCAGCGGGAGGGTCTTCTGTATGAGCAGTTCTTC.

This clonotype was detected many times. The J gene is TRBJ2-3, the V gene TRBV6-1; weak D call: TRBD1 (6 bases). CDR1 and CDR2 (germline): MNHNS, SASEGT. V was trimmed by 6 bases and J by 2 bases, leaving 15 bases between them. This CDR3 has 15 residues. In DNA, the CDR3 is TGTGCCAGCAGCCCCTCAGGGGCGTCCACAGATACGCAGTATTTT. Protein product: CASSPSGASTDTQYF.

This clonotype was counted many times. The chain uses TRBV7-8 and TRBJ2-7; D unresolved. V lost 3 bases and J 3 bases, leaving 9 bases between the germline ends. The CDR3 totals 13 residues. Germline V gives CDR1 SGHVS, CDR2 FQNEAQ. The CDR3 reads CASSFAVDYEQYF. The CDR3 DNA is TGTGCCAGCAGCTTTGCCGTTGACTACGAGCAGTACTTC.

This clonotype was detected ten times or more. The V and J genes are TRBV7-2 and TRBJ2-2; D not certain. This CDR3 comprises 13 residues. Trimming pared 5 bases from V and 6 bases from J, leaving 10 bases between. Germline CDR1 and CDR2: SGHTA and FQGNSA. The CDR3: CASSPYHPGELFF. In nucleotides, the CDR3 is TGTGCCAGCAGCCCGTACCACCCCGGGGAGCTGTTTTTT.

This clonotype occurred many times. The V call is TRBV2, the J call TRBJ1-5, with D possibly being TRBD1 (6 bases). CDR3 length equals 14 residues. Germline CDR1 is SNHLY and CDR2 is FYNNEI. V was trimmed by 6 bases and J by 4 bases, leaving 13 bases between them. DNA of the CDR3: TGTGCCAGCAGAAGACAGGTGACGAATCAGCCCCAGCATTTT. Amino acid sequence: CASRRQVTNQPQHF. Complete variable domain (other parts from reference TRBV2 and TRBJ1-5): EPEVTQTPSHQVTQMGQEVILRCVPISNHLYFYWYRQILGQKVEFLVSFYNNEISEKSEIFDDQFSVERPDGSNFTLKIRSTKLEDSAMYFCASRRQVTNQPQHFGDGTRLSIL.

This clonotype has at least ten counts. This rearrangement joins TRBV7-2 to TRBJ2-7; tentative D call: TRBD1 (6 bases). The CDR3 covers 14 residues. Trimming pared 5 bases from V and 0 bases from J, leaving 11 bases between. The V gene's germline CDR1 is SGHTA and CDR2 FQGNSA. CDR3 DNA: TGTGCCAGCAGCCCGGACAGTTCCTCCTACGAGCAGTACTTC. This translates into CASSPDSSSYEQYF.

The V and J genes are TRBV3-1 and TRBJ2-2, with 9 bases identical to TRBD2. The CDR3 totals 16 residues. J lost 7 bases, V lost 2 bases, and 8 bases had no gene match. CDR1 is LGHDT, CDR2 YNNKEL, per germline (reference sequence). The CDR3 DNA reads as TGTGCCAGCAGCCAATCGCAGGCGGGAGGGCTCGGGGAGCTGTTTTTT. Translation gives CASSQSQAGGLGELFF.

This clonotype has a count of ten or more. This sequence joins TRBV20-1 and TRBJ2-1; 9 bases agree with TRBD2. The CDR3 runs to 14 residues. Looked up from germline, CDR1 is DFQATT and CDR2 is SNEGSKA (reference sequence). V shed 6 bases and J 4 bases; nucleotides not matched to a gene: 7. This CDR3 is CSAARTSDYNEQFF. The CDR3 nucleotides read TGCAGTGCCGCCAGGACTAGCGATTACAATGAGCAGTTCTTC.

This clonotype was seen a few times. This chain links TRBV7-9 with TRBJ1-4, with TRBD1 as a possible D gene (5 bases). The CDR3 length is 14 residues. The V gene lost 0 bases and the J gene lost 7 bases, with 9 bases spanning the gap. CDR1 is SEHNR, CDR2 FQNEAQ, per germline (reference sequence). The CDR3 reads CASSLAWGGEKLFF. The CDR3 DNA sequence: TGTGCCAGCAGCTTAGCATGGGGCGGTGAAAAACTGTTTTTT. The entire variable domain, with the rest obtained from reference TRBV7-9 and TRBJ1-4, is as follows: DTGVSQNPRHKITKRGQNVTFRCDPISEHNRLYWYRQTLGQGPEFLTYFQNEAQLEKSRLLSDRFSAERPKGSFSTLEIQRTEQGDSAMYLCASSLAWGGEKLFFGSGTQLSVL.

The V gene is TRBV20-1, the J gene TRBJ2-3; possible D gene TRBD1, 6 bases. The CDR3 has 15 residues. The germline V gene encodes CDR1 DFQATT and CDR2 SNEGSKA (reference sequence). The CDR3 coding sequence is TGCAGCCAGAAGAGGGACACAGGATCAACAGATACGCAGTATTTT. As protein: CSQKRDTGSTDTQYF.

To note about this clonotype: A clone one base away is much larger, so this may be a read error. The chain uses TRBV7-8 and TRBJ2-1; tentative D call: TRBD2 (5 bases). The length of the CDR3 is 15 residues. The germline V gene encodes CDR1 SGHVS and CDR2 FQNEAQ. The CDR3 loop is CAGSLGPRGHNEQFF. Here the CDR3 DNA reads TGTGCCGGCAGCTTAGGGCCTAGAGGGCACAATGAGCAGTTCTTC.

This clonotype has a count of ten or more. The chain is built from TRBV20-1 and TRBJ2-3; TRBD2 matches at 8 bases. The germline gives CDR1 DFQATT, CDR2 SNEGSKA (reference sequence). CDR3 length: 18 residues. CDR3 in amino acids: CTAGGGEKIGRSTDTQYF. The DNA for the CDR3 is TGCACGGCCGGGGGGGGAGAAAAGATTGGACGGAGCACAGATACGCAGTATTTT.

The V call is TRBV4-3, the J call TRBJ1-2; no definite D call. Trimming stripped 0 bases from V and 2 bases from J, with 7 bases between. In germline, CDR1 is LGHNA, CDR2 YSLEER. There are 14 residues in the CDR3. The CDR3 is CASSQEKSNYGYTF. CDR3 nucleotides: TGCGCCAGCAGCCAAGAAAAATCGAACTATGGCTACACCTTC.

With regard to this clonotype: A much larger clone differs from this one at a single base, so this may be a read error. The gene calls are TRBV3-1 and TRBJ1-4; the D gene is possibly TRBD1 (5 bases). CDR3 length: 15 amino acids. Germline CDR1 LGHDT, CDR2 YNNKEL (reference sequence). The CDR3 DNA reads as TGTGCCGGCAGCCAAGATCCCCAGGGTCGAGAAAAACTGTTTTTT. Protein product: CAGSQDPQGREKLFF.

The sample holds many counts of this clonotype. The chain couples TRBV12-3 or TRBV12-4 to TRBJ2-1; D is ambiguous. The CDR3 is 15 amino acids. V gave up 5 bases and J gave up 3 bases, with 14 bases separating them. The CDR3 DNA reads as TGTGCCAGCAGTCAGGACGTCAAGAACTACAATGAGCAGTTCTTC. Its translation: CASSQDVKNYNEQFF.

This clonotype was recorded at least ten times. The rearrangement links TRBV7-2 to TRBJ1-3, with D possibly matching TRBD1 (5 bases). The CDR3 has 15 residues. Germline CDR1 SGHTA, CDR2 FQGNSA. Trimming cost V 5 bases and J 2 bases, with 13 bases left between them. The CDR3 spells CASSGGVTAGNTIYF. As DNA, the CDR3 is TGTGCCAGCAGCGGAGGGGTTACGGCTGGAAACACCATATATTTT.